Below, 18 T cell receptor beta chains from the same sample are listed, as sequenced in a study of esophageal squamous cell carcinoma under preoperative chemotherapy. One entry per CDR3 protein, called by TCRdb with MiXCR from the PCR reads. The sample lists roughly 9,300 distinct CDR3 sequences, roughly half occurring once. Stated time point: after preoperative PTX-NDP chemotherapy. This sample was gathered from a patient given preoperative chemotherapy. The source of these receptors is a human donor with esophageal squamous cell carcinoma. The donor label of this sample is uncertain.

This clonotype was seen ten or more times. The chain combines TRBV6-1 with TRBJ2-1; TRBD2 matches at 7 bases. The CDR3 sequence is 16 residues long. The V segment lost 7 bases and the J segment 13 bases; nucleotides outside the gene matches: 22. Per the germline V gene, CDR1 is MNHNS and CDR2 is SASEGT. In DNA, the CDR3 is TGTGCCAGCACCCCCCTGGGACGGGAGGCCGGAGAGACCCAGTTCTTC. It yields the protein CASTPLGREAGETQFF.

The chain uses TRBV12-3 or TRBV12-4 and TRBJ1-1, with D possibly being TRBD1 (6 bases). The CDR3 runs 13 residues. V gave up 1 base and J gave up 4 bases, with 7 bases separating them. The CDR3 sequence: CASSLGGATEAFF. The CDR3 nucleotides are TGTGCCAGCAGTTTAGGGGGGGCCACTGAAGCTTTCTTT.

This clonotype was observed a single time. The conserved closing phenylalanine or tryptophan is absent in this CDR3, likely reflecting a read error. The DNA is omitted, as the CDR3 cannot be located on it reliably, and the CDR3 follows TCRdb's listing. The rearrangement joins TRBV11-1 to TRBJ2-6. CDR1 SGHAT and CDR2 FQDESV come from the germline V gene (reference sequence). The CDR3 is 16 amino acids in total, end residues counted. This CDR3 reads CASSWLGYQETQYFVA.

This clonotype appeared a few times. This chain's CDR3 is CASSPRGDEQYF. The CDR3 DNA is TGTGCCAGCAGTCCCAGAGGAGACGAGCAGTACTTC. The rearrangement joins TRBV28 to TRBJ2-5; no definite D call. The J call is in doubt because the DNA end fits TRBJ2-7 better. This CDR3 has 12 amino acids. CDR1 and CDR2 (germline): MDHEN, SYDVKM.

Here the CDR3 DNA reads TGTGCCAGCACACAAAGTCCCGGACTAGCGGGTACCCTCTACGAGCAGTACTTC. This gives the protein CASTQSPGLAGTLYEQYF. The J gene is TRBJ2-1, the V gene TRBV5-8; 11 nucleotides align to TRBD2. The end of the DNA fits TRBJ2-7 better, so the J call may be wrong. The germline V gene encodes CDR1 SGHTS and CDR2 YDEGEE. This CDR3 contains 18 residues.

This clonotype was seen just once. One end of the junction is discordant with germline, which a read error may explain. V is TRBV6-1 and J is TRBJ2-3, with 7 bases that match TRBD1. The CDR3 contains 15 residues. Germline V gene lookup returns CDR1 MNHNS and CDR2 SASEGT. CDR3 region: CASRTGTANTDEQFF. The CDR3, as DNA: TGTGCCAGCAGGACCGGGACAGCTAACACCGATGAGCAGTTTTTT.

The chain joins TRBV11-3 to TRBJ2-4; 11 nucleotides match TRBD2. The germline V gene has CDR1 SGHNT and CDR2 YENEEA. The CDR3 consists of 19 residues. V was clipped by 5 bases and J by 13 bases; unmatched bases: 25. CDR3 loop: CASSNNIVLAGDLRGEQYF. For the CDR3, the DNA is TGTGCCAGCAGCAACAACATCGTACTAGCGGGAGATCTAAGAGGTGAGCAGTACTTC.

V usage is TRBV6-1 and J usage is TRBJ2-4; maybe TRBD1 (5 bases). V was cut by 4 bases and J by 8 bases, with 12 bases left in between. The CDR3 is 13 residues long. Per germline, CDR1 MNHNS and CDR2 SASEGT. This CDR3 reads CASSASWGDIQYF. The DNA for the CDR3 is TGTGCCAGCAGTGCCTCGTGGGGCGACATTCAGTACTTC.

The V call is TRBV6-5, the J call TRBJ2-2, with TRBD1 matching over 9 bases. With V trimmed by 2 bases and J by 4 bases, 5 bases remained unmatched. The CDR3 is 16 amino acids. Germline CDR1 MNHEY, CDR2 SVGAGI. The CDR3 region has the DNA TGTGCCAGCAGTTACCCGGGACAGGGACGCACCGGGGAGCTGTTTTTT. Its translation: CASSYPGQGRTGELFF.

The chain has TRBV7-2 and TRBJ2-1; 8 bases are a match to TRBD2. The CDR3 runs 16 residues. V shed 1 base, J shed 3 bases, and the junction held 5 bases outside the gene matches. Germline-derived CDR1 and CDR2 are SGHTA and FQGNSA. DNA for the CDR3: TGTGCCAGCAGCTTAGAGCACCTAGCGGGCTACAATGAGCAGTTCTTC. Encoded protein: CASSLEHLAGYNEQFF.

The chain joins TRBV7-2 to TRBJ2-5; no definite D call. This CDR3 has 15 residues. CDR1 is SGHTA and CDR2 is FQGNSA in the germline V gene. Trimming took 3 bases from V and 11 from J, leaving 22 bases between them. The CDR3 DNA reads TGTGCCAGCAGCTTGTACAGCAGCTCCTACAATGAGCAGTACTTC. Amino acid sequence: CASSLYSSSYNEQYF.

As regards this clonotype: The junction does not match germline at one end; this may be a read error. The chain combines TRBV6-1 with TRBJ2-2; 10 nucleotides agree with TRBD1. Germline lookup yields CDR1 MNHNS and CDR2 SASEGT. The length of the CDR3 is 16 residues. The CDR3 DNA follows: TGTGCCAGCAGTGGATCCGGGACAGGGGTATCAGATACGCTGTATTTT. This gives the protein CASSGSGTGVSDTLYF.

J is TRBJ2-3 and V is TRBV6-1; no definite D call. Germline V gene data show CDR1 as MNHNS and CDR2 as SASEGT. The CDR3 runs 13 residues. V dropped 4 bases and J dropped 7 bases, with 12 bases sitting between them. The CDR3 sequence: CASSGSPLNTQYF. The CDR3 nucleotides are TGTGCCAGCAGTGGCTCCCCCCTCAATACGCAGTATTTT.

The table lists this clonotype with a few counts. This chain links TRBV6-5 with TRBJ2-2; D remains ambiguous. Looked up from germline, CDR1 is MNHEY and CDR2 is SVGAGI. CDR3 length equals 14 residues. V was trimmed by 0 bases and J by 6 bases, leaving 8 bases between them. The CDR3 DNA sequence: TGTGCCAGCAGTTACTCAGGTCACGCCGGGGAGCTGTTTTTT. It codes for CASSYSGHAGELFF.

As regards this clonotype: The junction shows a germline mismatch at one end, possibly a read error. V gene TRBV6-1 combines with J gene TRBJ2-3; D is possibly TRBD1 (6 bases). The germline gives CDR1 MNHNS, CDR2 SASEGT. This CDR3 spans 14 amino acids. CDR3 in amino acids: CASSVRTVRDAQYF. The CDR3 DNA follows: TGTGCCAGCAGTGTAAGGACAGTGAGAGATGCGCAGTATTTT.

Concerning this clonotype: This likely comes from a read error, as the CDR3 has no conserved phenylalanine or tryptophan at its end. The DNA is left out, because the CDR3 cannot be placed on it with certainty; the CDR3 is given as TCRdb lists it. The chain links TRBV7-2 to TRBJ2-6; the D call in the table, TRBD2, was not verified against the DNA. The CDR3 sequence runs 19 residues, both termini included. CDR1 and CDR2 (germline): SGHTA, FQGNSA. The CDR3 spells CASSLSGTSGSMKTQYFGA.

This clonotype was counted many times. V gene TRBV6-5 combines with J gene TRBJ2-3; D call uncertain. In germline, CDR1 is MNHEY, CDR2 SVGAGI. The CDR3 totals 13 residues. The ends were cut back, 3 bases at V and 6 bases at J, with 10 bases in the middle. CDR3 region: CASSYYPRDTQYF. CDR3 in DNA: TGTGCCAGCAGTTATTACCCTAGGGATACGCAGTATTTT.

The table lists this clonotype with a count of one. The chain's CDR3 is CASSLGQSQYF. The CDR3, as DNA: TGTGCCAGCAGTTTAGGCCAGAGCCAGTACTTC. This rearrangement joins TRBV12-3 or TRBV12-4 to TRBJ2-1; D is ambiguous. TRBJ2-5 matches the DNA end more closely, so the J call is doubtful. The CDR3 spans 11 residues.